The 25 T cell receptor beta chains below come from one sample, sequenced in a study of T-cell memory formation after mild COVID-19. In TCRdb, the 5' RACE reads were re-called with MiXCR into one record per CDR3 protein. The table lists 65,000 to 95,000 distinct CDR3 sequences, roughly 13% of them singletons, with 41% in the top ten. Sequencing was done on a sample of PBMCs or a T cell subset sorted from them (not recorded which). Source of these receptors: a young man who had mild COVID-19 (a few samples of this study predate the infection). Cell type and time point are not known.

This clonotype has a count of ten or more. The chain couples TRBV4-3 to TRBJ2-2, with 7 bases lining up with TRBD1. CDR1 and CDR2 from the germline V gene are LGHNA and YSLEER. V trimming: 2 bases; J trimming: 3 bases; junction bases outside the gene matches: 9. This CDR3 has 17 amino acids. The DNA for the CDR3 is TGCGCCAGCAGCCAATACCCGAGACAGGGTGACACCGGGGAGCTGTTTTTT. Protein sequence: CASSQYPRQGDTGELFF.

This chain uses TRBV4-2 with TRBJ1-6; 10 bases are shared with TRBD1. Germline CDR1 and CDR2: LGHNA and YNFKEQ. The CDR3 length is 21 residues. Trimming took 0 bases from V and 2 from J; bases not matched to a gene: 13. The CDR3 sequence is CASSQEVGTGEFSAYNSPLHF. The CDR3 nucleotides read TGTGCCAGCAGCCAAGAGGTCGGGACAGGGGAATTCTCGGCCTATAATTCACCCCTCCACTTT.

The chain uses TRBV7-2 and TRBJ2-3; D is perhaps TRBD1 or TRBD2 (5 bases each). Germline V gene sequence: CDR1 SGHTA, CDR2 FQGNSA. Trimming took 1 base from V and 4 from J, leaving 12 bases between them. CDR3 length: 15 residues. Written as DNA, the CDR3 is TGTGCCAGCAGCTTAGGGGGCCTGGGGGCAGATACGCAGTATTTT. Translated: CASSLGGLGADTQYF.

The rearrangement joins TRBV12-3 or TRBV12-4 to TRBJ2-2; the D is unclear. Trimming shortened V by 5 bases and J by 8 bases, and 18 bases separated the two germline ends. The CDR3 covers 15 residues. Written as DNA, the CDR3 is TGTGCCAGCAGTCTATCACAGATTAACCCAGGGGAGCTGTTTTTT. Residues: CASSLSQINPGELFF.

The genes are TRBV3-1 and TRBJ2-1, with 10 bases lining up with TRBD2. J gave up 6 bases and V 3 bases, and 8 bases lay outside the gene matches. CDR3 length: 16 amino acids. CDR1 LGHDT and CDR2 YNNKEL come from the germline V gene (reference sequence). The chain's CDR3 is CASSQPHSGGTNEQFF. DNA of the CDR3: TGTGCCAGCAGCCAGCCCCATAGCGGGGGGACCAATGAGCAGTTCTTC.

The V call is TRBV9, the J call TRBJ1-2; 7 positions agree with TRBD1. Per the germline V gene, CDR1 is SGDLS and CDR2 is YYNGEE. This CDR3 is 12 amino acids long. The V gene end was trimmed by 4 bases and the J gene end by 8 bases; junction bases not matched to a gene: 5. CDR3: CASSFEGGGYTF. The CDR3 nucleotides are TGTGCCAGCAGCTTCGAAGGGGGCGGCTACACCTTC.

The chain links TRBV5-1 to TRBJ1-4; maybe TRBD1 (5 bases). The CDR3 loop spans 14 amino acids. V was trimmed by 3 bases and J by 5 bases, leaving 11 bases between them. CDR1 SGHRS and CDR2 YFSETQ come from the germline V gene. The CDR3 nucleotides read TGCGCCAGCAGCTCCCGGGACCTCAATGAAAAACTGTTTTTT. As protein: CASSSRDLNEKLFF.

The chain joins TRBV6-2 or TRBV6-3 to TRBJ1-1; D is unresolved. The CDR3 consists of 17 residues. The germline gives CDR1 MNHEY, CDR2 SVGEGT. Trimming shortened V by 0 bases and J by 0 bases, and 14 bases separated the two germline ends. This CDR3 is CASSYSTDSWLNTEAFF. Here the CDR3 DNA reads TGTGCCAGCAGTTACTCGACGGATTCTTGGTTGAACACTGAAGCTTTCTTT.

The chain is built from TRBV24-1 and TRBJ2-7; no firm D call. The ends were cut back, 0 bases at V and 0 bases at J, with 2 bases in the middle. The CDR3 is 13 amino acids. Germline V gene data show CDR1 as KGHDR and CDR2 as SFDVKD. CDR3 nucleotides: TGTGCCACCAGTGATTTGCGCTCCTACGAGCAGTACTTC. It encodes CATSDLRSYEQYF.

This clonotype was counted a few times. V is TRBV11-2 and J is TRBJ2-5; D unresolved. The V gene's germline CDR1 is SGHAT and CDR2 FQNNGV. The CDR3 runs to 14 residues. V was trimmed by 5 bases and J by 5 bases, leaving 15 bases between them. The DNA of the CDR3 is TGTGCCAGCAGCCCCCCTGGTTTACTCGAGACCCAGTACTTC. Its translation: CASSPPGLLETQYF.

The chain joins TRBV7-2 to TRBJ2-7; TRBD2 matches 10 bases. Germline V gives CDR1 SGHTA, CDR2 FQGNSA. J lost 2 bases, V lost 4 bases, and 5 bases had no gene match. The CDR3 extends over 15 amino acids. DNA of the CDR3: TGTGCCAGCAGCTATAATAGCGGGGGGCCCTACGAGCAGTACTTC. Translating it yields CASSYNSGGPYEQYF.

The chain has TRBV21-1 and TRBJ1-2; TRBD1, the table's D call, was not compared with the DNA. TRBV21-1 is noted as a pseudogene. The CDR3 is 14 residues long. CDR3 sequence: CASSKTGASYGYTF. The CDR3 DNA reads TGTGCCAGCAGCAAGACGGGGGCCAGCTATGGCTACACCTTC.

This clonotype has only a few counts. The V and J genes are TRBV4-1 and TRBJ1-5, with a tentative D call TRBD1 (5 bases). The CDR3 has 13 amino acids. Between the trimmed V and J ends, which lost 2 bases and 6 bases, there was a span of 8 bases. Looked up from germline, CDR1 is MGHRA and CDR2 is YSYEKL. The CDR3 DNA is TGCGCCAGCAGCCAACAGGGTGGTCAGCCCCAGCATTTT. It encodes CASSQQGGQPQHF.

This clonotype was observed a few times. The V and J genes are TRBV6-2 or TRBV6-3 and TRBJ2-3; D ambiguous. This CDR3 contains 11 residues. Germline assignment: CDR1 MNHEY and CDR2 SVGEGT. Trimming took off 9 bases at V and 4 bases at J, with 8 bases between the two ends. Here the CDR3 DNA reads TGTGCCAGTGAGAGAGCAGATACGCAGTATTTT. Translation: CASERADTQYF.

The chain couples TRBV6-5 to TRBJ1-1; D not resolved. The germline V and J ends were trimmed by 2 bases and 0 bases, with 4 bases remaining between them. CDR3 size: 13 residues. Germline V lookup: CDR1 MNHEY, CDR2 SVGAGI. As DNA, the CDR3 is TGTGCCAGCAGTTACGCTTTGAACACTGAAGCTTTCTTT. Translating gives CASSYALNTEAFF.

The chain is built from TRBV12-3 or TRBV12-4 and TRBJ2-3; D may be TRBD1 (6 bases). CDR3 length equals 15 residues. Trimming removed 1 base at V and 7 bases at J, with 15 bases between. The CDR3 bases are TGTGCCAGCAGTTTAGGGCAGGGGCGCACGAATACGCAGTATTTT. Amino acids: CASSLGQGRTNTQYF.

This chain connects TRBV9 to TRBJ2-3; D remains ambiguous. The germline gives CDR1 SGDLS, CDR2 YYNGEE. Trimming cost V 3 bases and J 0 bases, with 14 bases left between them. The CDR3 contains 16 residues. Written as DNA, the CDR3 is TGTGCCAGCAGCGCCAACTCCCTCACTAGCACAGATACGCAGTATTTT. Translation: CASSANSLTSTDTQYF. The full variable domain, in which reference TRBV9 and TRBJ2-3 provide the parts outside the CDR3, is DSGVTQTPKHLITATGQRVTLRCSPRSGDLSVYWYQQSLDQGLQFLIQYYNGEERAKGNILERFSAQQFPDLHSELNLSSLELGDSALYFCASSANSLTSTDTQYFGPGTRLTVL.

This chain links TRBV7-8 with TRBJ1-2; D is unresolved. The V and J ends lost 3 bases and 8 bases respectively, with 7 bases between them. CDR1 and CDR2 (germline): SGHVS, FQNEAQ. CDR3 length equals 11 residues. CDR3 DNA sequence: TGTGCCAGCAGCTTGGGGAGCGGCTACACCTTC. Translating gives CASSLGSGYTF.

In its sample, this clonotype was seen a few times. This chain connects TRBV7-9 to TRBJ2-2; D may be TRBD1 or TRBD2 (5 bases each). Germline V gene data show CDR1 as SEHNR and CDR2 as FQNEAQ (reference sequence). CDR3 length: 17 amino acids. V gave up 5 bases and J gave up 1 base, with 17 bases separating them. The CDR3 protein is CASSRAPGTRNTGELFF. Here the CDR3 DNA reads TGTGCCAGCAGCCGTGCTCCCGGGACGAGGAACACCGGGGAGCTGTTTTTT.

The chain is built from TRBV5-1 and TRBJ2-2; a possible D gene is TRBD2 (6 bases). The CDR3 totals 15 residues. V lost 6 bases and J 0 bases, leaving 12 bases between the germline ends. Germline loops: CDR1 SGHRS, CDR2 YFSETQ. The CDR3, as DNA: TGCGCCAGCAATACGGGGGAAACGAACACCGGGGAGCTGTTTTTT. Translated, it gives CASNTGETNTGELFF.

The CDR3: CASSQDVDTEAFF. Written as DNA, the CDR3 is TGCGCCAGCAGCCAAGATGTTGACACTGAAGCTTTCTTT. The V gene is TRBV4-3, the J gene TRBJ1-1, with no clear D. The V end lost 0 bases, the J end lost 3 bases, and 5 bases lay between the germline ends. CDR1 is LGHNA, CDR2 YSLEER, per germline. This CDR3 region has 13 residues.

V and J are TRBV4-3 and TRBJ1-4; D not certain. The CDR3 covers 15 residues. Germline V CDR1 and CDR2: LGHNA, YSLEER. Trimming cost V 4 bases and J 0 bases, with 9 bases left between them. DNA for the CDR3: TGCGCCAGCAGCCCGGCCGGGACAACTAATGAAAAACTGTTTTTT. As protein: CASSPAGTTNEKLFF.

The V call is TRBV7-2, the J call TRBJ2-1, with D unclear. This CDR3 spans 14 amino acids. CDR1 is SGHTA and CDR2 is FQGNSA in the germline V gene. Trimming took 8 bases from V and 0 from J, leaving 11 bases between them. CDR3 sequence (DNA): TGTGCCAGCGCGGAGACCCTCTCCTACAATGAGCAGTTCTTC. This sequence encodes CASAETLSYNEQFF.

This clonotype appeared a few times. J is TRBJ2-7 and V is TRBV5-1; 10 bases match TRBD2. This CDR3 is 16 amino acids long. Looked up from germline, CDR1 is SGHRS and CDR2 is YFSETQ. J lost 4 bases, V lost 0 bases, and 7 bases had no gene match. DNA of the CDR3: TGCGCCAGCAGCTTGGAGGCTAGCGGGGGAATTTACGAGCAGTACGTC. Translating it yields CASSLEASGGIYEQYV.

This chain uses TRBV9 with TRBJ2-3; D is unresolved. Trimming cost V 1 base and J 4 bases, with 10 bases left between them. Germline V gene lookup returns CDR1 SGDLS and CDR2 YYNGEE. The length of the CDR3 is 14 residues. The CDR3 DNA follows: TGTGCCAGCAGCGTAATGGGGAAGCCAGATACGCAGTATTTT. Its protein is CASSVMGKPDTQYF.